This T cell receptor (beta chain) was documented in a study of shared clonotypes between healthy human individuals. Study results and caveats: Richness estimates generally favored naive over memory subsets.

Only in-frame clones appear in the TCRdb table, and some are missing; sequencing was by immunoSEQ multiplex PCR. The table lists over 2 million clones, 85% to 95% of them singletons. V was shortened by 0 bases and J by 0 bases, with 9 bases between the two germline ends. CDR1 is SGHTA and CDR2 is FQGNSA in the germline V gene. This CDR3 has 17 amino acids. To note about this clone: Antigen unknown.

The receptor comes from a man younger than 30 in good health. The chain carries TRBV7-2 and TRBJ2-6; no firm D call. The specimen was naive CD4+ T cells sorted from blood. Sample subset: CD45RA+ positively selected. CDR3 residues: CASSLAHGNSGANVLTF. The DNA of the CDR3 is TGTGCCAGCAGCTTAGCGCACGGCAACTCTGGGGCCAACGTCCTGACTTTC. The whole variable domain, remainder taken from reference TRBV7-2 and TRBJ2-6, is GAGVSQSPSNKVTEKGKDVELRCDPISGHTALYWYRQSLGQGLEFLIYFQGNSAPDKSGLPSDRFSAERTGGSVSTLTIQRTQQEDSAVYLCASSLAHGNSGANVLTFGAGSRLTVL.